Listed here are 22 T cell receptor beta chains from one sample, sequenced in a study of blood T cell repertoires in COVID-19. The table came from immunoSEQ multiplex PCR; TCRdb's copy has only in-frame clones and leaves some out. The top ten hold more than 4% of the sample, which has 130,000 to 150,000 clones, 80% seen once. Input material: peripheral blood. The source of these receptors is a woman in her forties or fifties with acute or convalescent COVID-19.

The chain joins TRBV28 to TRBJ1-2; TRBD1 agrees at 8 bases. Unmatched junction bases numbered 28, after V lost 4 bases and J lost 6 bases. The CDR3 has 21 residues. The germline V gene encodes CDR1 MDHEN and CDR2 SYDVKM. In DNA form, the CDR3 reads TGTGCCAGCAGTTCCTATATCACTTGGTCGGGACAGGCCATGAGAGGGGATGGCTACACCTTC. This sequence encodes CASSSYITWSGQAMRGDGYTF.

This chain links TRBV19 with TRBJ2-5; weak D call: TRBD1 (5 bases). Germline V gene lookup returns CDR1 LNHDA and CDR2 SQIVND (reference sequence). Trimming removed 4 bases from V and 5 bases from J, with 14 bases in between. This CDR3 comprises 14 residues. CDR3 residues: CASSRGTGAETQYF. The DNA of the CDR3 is TGTGCCAGTAGTAGGGGAACTGGGGCGGAGACCCAGTACTTC.

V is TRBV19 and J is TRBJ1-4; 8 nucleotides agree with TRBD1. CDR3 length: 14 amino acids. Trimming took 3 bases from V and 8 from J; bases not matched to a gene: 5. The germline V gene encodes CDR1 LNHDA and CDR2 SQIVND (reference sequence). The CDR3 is CASSIQGASEKLFF. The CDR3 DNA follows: TGTGCCAGTAGTATCCAGGGGGCATCCGAAAAACTGTTTTTT.

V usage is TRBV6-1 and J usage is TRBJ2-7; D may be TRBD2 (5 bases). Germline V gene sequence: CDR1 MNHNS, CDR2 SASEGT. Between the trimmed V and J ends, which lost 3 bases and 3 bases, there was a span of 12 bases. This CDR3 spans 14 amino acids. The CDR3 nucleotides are TGTGCCAGCAGTGAGGCGGGTCTCCTCTACGAGCAGTACTTC. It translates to CASSEAGLLYEQYF.

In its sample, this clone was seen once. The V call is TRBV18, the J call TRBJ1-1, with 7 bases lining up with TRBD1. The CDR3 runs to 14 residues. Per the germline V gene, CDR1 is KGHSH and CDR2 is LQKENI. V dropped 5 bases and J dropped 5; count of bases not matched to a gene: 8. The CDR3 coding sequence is TGTGCCAGCTCATCAACGACAGGGAAAACTGAAGCTTTCTTT. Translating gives CASSSTTGKTEAFF.

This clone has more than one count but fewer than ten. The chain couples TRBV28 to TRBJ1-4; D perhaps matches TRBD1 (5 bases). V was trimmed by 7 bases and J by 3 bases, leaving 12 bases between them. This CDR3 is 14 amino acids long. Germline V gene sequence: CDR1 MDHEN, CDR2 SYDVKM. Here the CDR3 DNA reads TGTGCCAGCAATATGGGGGGTCCTAATGAAAAACTGTTTTTT. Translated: CASNMGGPNEKLFF. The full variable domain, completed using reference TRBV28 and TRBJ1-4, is DVKVTQSSRYLVKRTGEKVFLECVQDMDHENMFWYRQDPGLGLRLIYFSYDVKMKEKGDIPEGYSVSREKKERFSLILESASTNQTSMYLCASNMGGPNEKLFFGSGTQLSVL.

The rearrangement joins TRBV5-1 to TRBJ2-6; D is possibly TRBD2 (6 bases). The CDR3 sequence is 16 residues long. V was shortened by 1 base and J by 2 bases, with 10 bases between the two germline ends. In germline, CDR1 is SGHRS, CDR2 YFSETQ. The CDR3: CASSLRRGTGANVLTF. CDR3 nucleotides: TGCGCCAGCAGCTTGAGGAGGGGAACTGGGGCCAACGTCCTGACTTTC.

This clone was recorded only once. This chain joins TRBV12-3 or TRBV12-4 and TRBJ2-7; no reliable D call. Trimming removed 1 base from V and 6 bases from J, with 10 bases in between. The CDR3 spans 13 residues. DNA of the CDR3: TGTGCCAGCAGTTTAGTGCAGGTGGGCGAGCAGTACTTC. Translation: CASSLVQVGEQYF.

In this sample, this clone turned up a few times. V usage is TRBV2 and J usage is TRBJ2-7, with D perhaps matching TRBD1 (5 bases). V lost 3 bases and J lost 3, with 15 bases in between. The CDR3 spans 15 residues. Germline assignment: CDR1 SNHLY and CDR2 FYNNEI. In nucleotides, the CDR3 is TGTGCCAGCAGTGAGCCGGCAGGGCGAGGCTACGAGCAGTACTTC. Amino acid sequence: CASSEPAGRGYEQYF.

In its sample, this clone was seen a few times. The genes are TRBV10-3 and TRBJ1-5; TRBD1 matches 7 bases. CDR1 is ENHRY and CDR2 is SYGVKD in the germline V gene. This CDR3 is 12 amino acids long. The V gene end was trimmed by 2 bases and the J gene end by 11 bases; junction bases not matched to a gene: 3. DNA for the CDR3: TGTGCCATCAGTGAGCCCAGGGGGGCCCAGCATTTT. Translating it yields CAISEPRGAQHF.

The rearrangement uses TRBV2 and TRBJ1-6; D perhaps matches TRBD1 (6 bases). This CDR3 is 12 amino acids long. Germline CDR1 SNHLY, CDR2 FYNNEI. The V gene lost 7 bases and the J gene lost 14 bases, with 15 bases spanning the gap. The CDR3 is CASNRDPSTLHF. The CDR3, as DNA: TGTGCCAGCAACAGGGACCCCTCGACCCTCCACTTT.

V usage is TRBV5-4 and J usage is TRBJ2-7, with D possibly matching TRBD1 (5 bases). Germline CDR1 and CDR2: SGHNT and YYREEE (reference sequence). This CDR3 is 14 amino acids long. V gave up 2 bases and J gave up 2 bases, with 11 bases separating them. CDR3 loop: CASSLQDTAYEQYF. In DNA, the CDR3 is TGTGCCAGCAGCTTACAGGACACCGCCTACGAGCAGTACTTC.

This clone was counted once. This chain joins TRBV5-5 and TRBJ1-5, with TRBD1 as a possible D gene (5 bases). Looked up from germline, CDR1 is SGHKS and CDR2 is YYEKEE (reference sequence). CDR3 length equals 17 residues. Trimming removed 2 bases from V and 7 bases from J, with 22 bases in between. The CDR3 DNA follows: TGTGCCAGCAGCTTTGGTTCGCAGGGAGGGCGGGTCCAGCCCCAGCATTTT. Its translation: CASSFGSQGGRVQPQHF.

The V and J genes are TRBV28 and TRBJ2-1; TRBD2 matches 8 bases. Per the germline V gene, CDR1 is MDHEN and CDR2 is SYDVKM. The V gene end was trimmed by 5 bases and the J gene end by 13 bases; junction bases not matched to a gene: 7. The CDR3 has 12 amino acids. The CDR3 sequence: CASSPHGGEQFF. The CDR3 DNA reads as TGTGCCAGCAGTCCTCACGGGGGGGAACAGTTCTTC. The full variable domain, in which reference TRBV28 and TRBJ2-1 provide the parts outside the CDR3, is DVKVTQSSRYLVKRTGEKVFLECVQDMDHENMFWYRQDPGLGLRLIYFSYDVKMKEKGDIPEGYSVSREKKERFSLILESASTNQTSMYLCASSPHGGEQFFGPGTRLTVL.

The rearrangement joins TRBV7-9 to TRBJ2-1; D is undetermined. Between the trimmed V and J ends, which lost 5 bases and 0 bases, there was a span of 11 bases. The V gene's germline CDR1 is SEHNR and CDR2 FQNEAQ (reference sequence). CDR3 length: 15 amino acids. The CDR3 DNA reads TGTGCCAGCAGCCCAACTCTTAGCTCCTACAATGAGCAGTTCTTC. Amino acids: CASSPTLSSYNEQFF.

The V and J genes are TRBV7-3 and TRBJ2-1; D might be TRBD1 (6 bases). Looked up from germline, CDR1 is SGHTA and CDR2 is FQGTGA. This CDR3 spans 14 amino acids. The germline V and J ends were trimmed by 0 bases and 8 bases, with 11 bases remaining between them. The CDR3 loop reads CASSLTIRGDEQFF. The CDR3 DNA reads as TGTGCCAGCAGCTTAACCATCAGGGGCGATGAGCAGTTCTTC.

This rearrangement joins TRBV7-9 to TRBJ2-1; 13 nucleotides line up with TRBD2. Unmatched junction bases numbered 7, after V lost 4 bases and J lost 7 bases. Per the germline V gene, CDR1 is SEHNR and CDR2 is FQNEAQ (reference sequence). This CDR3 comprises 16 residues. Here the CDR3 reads CASSSSGLAGKNEQFF. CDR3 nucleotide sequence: TGTGCCAGCAGCTCATCGGGACTAGCGGGGAAAAATGAGCAGTTCTTC.

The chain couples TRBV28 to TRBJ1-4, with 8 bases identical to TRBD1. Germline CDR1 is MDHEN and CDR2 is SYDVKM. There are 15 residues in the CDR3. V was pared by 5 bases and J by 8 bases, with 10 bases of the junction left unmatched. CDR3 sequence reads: CASSKDQGAGEKLFF. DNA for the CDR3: TGTGCCAGCAGTAAAGACCAGGGGGCCGGGGAAAAACTGTTTTTT.

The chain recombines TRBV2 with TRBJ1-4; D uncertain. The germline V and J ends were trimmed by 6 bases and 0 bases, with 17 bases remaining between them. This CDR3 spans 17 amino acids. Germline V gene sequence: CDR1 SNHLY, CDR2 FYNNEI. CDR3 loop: CASSPRVVIATNEKLFF. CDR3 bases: TGTGCCAGCAGCCCGCGGGTGGTGATAGCAACTAATGAAAAACTGTTTTTT.

CDR3 amino acids: CASSASGYTEAFF. CDR3 nucleotides: TGTGCCAGCAGCGCCTCAGGTTACACTGAAGCTTTCTTT. The chain couples TRBV11-3 to TRBJ1-1; D unresolved. Trimming left V 5 bases short and J 3 bases short, with 10 bases between. Per germline, CDR1 SGHNT and CDR2 YENEEA. The CDR3 is 13 residues long.

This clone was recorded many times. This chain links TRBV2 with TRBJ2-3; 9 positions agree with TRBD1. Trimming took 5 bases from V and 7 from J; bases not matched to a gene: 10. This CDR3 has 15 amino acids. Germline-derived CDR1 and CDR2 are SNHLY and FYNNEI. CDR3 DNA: TGTGCCAGCAGTCTACCCGGGACAGGGAAAAATACGCAGTATTTT. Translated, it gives CASSLPGTGKNTQYF.

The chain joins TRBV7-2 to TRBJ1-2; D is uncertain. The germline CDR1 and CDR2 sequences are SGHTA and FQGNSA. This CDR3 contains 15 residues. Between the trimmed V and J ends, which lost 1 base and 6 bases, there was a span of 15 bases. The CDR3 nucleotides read TGTGCCAGCAGCTTAGGCCCGGGGATCCGAAATGGCTACACCTTC. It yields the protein CASSLGPGIRNGYTF.